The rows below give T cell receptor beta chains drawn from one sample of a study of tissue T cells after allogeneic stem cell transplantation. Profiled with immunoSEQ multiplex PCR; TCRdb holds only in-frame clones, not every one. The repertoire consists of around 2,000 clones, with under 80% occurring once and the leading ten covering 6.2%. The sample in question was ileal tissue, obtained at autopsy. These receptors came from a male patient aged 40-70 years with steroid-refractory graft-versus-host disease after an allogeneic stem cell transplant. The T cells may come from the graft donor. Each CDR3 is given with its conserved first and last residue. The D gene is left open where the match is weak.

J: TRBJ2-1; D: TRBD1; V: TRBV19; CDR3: CASSIVGTALYNEQFF
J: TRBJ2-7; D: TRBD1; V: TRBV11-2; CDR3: CASSLAGQGPYEQYF
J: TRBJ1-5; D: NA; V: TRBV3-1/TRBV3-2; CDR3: CASSQDSPGLGEPQHF
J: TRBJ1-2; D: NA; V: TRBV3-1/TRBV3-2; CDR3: CASQRYGYTF
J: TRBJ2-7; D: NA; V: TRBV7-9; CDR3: CASSLNVGRNEQYF
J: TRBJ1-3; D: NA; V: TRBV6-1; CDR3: CASSVNTGDSSGNTIYF
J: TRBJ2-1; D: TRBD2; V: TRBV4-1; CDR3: CASSQDRDSGGAHNEQFF
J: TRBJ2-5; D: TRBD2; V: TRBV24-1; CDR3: CATSDPGLAGGPGQETQYF
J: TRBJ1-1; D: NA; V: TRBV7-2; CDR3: CASRPILGNTEAFF
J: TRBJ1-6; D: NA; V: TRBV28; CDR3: CASSSGTGRKSPLHF
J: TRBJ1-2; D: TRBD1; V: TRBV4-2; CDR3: CASSQPLTGNYGYTF